The rows below give T cell receptor beta chains drawn from one sample of a study of cytomegalovirus exposure and HLA in healthy donors. Using immunoSEQ multiplex PCR, the repertoire was profiled, and TCRdb retains in-frame clones only, with some absent. This table has about 170,000 clones, roughly 71% appearing once. Sequenced: PBMCs. The receptors were gathered from a girl aged 5 to 17 in good health and CMV-seronegative. CDR3s include the opening cysteine and the closing phenylalanine or tryptophan. Each record gives: clone size, V gene, J gene, CDR3 length, D gene, CDR3 DNA, CDR3 protein. A D gene is named only where the DNA matches it firmly. Only some rows state a clone size, as once, few, many or a class for expanded clones.

clone size: NA; V gene: TRBV29-1; J gene: TRBJ1-1; CDR3 length: 12; D gene: NA; CDR3 DNA: TGCAGCGTTGCTAGGACAGACACTGAAGCTTTCTTT; CDR3 protein: CSVARTDTEAFF
clone size: NA; V gene: TRBV9; J gene: TRBJ2-1; CDR3 length: 16; D gene: NA; CDR3 DNA: TGTGCCAGCAGCGTAGTAGGACAAAACTCCTACAATGAGCAGTTCTTC; CDR3 protein: CASSVVGQNSYNEQFF
clone size: NA; V gene: TRBV10-2; J gene: TRBJ1-1; CDR3 length: 11; D gene: NA; CDR3 DNA: TGCGCCAGCAGTGAGGGTCGGGGAGCTTTCTTT; CDR3 protein: CASSEGRGAFF
clone size: NA; V gene: TRBV19; J gene: TRBJ1-2; CDR3 length: 16; D gene: NA; CDR3 DNA: TGTGCCAGTAGTATAGTTCCCCGAGACAGGATTAAAGGCTACACCTTC; CDR3 protein: CASSIVPRDRIKGYTF
clone size: NA; V gene: TRBV7-6; J gene: TRBJ2-7; CDR3 length: 15; D gene: NA; CDR3 DNA: TGTGCCAGCAGCTTAGAATCGAAGGGAGCCTACGAGCAGTACTTC; CDR3 protein: CASSLESKGAYEQYF
clone size: few; V gene: TRBV2; J gene: TRBJ1-2; CDR3 length: 13; D gene: TRBD1; CDR3 DNA: TGTGCCAGCAGGATGACAGGGGGCGATGGCTACACCTTC; CDR3 protein: CASRMTGGDGYTF
clone size: NA; V gene: TRBV6-1; J gene: TRBJ2-2; CDR3 length: 14; D gene: TRBD2; CDR3 DNA: TGTGCCGGCCGGACTAGCGGGACCACCGGGGAGCTGTTTTTT; CDR3 protein: CAGRTSGTTGELFF
clone size: few; V gene: TRBV18; J gene: TRBJ1-2; CDR3 length: 17; D gene: TRBD1; CDR3 DNA: TGTGCCAGCTCACCCATCGGACAGGGGGGCGCTAACTATGGCTACACCTTC; CDR3 protein: CASSPIGQGGANYGYTF
clone size: NA; V gene: TRBV11-2; J gene: TRBJ2-3; CDR3 length: 15; D gene: NA; CDR3 DNA: TGTGCCAGCAGCTTAGATAACGGACAAACAGATACGCAGTATTTT; CDR3 protein: CASSLDNGQTDTQYF
clone size: NA; V gene: TRBV5-4; J gene: TRBJ2-1; CDR3 length: 15; D gene: TRBD2; CDR3 DNA: TGTGCCAGCAGCCCGGGACTAGCGGGGGGGGATTGGCAGTTCTTC; CDR3 protein: CASSPGLAGGDWQFF
clone size: NA; V gene: TRBV7-3; J gene: TRBJ2-3; CDR3 length: 15; D gene: NA; CDR3 DNA: TGTGCCAGCAGCTTAGGGGGCGCGGCCTTGAATACGCAGTATTTT; CDR3 protein: CASSLGGAALNTQYF
clone size: once; V gene: TRBV19; J gene: TRBJ1-1; CDR3 length: 13; D gene: NA; CDR3 DNA: TGTGCCAGTAGTCCAACTCTGAACACTGAAGCTTTCTTT; CDR3 protein: CASSPTLNTEAFF
clone size: few; V gene: TRBV5-6; J gene: TRBJ1-6; CDR3 length: 17; D gene: NA; CDR3 DNA: TGTGCCAGCAGCTTGACAGCCCAGAGCTCCTATAATTCACCCCTCCACTTT; CDR3 protein: CASSLTAQSSYNSPLHF
clone size: NA; V gene: TRBV7-8; J gene: TRBJ2-2; CDR3 length: 16; D gene: NA; CDR3 DNA: TGTGCCAGCAGATATCGAAGGGGTGAGAACACCGGGGAGCTGTTTTTT; CDR3 protein: CASRYRRGENTGELFF
clone size: NA; V gene: TRBV4-2; J gene: TRBJ1-5; CDR3 length: 15; D gene: NA; CDR3 DNA: TGTGCCAGCAGCCAAGAGGGAGGGAACAATCAGCCCCAGCATTTT; CDR3 protein: CASSQEGGNNQPQHF
clone size: NA; V gene: TRBV6-1; J gene: TRBJ2-7; CDR3 length: 17; D gene: TRBD1; CDR3 DNA: TGTGCCAGCAGTGGTTGGACAGGGGGCGCATCCCTTATCGAGCAGTACTTC; CDR3 protein: CASSGWTGGASLIEQYF
clone size: NA; V gene: TRBV2; J gene: TRBJ2-1; CDR3 length: 14; D gene: TRBD2; CDR3 DNA: TGTGCCAGCAGGGGGACTAGCGGGGCGAATGAGCAGTTCTTC; CDR3 protein: CASRGTSGANEQFF
clone size: NA; V gene: TRBV10-1; J gene: TRBJ2-7; CDR3 length: 13; D gene: TRBD2; CDR3 DNA: TGCGCCAGCAGTGGACTAGCGATCGGGGAGCAGTACTTC; CDR3 protein: CASSGLAIGEQYF
clone size: NA; V gene: TRBV27; J gene: TRBJ1-5; CDR3 length: 15; D gene: NA; CDR3 DNA: TGTGCCAGCAGTTTAGCCGGCAGGGGTAATCAGCCCCAGCATTTT; CDR3 protein: CASSLAGRGNQPQHF
clone size: NA; V gene: TRBV25-1; J gene: TRBJ1-4; CDR3 length: 16; D gene: TRBD1; CDR3 DNA: TGTGCCAGCAGTGAATGGGGGACAGGGGCCAATGAAAAACTGTTTTTT; CDR3 protein: CASSEWGTGANEKLFF
clone size: NA; V gene: TRBV7-9; J gene: TRBJ2-5; CDR3 length: 14; D gene: NA; CDR3 DNA: TGTGCCAGCAGCGTCACAGAGTCCCAAGAGACCCAGTACTTC; CDR3 protein: CASSVTESQETQYF
clone size: NA; V gene: TRBV29-1; J gene: TRBJ2-2; CDR3 length: 18; D gene: NA; CDR3 DNA: TGCAGCGTTGAAGACCCAGGGGTGGCAACAGCGAACACCGGGGAGCTGTTTTTT; CDR3 protein: CSVEDPGVATANTGELFF
clone size: NA; V gene: TRBV5-1; J gene: TRBJ2-1; CDR3 length: 15; D gene: TRBD2; CDR3 DNA: TGCGCCAGCAGCCCCAGACTAGCGGGGCCCCCCGGTTGGTTCTTC; CDR3 protein: CASSPRLAGPPGWFF
clone size: NA; V gene: TRBV27; J gene: TRBJ1-5; CDR3 length: 13; D gene: NA; CDR3 DNA: TGTGCCAGCAGTTTAGGGCGCTTTAAGCCCCAGCATTTT; CDR3 protein: CASSLGRFKPQHF
clone size: NA; V gene: TRBV19; J gene: TRBJ1-1; CDR3 length: 17; D gene: TRBD1; CDR3 DNA: TGTGCCAGTAGTGCCGGGACAGCCCAAACCAGGAACACTGAAGCTTTCTTT; CDR3 protein: CASSAGTAQTRNTEAFF
clone size: NA; V gene: TRBV30; J gene: TRBJ1-4; CDR3 length: 16; D gene: TRBD1; CDR3 DNA: TGTGCCTGGAGTGATGGACAGGCGCCAACTAATGAAAAACTGTTTTTT; CDR3 protein: CAWSDGQAPTNEKLFF
clone size: NA; V gene: TRBV6-1; J gene: TRBJ1-5; CDR3 length: 11; D gene: NA; CDR3 DNA: TGTGCCAGCAGTACTAACAAGCCCCAGCATTTT; CDR3 protein: CASSTNKPQHF
clone size: many; V gene: TRBV5-6; J gene: TRBJ1-2; CDR3 length: 13; D gene: NA; CDR3 DNA: TGTGCCAGCAGCTGGGCGGGTAACTATGGCTACACCTTC; CDR3 protein: CASSWAGNYGYTF
clone size: NA; V gene: TRBV25-1; J gene: TRBJ2-1; CDR3 length: 16; D gene: TRBD2; CDR3 DNA: TGTGCCAGCAGTGCCGGGACTAGGGTCTCCTACAATGAGCAGTTCTTC; CDR3 protein: CASSAGTRVSYNEQFF
clone size: NA; V gene: TRBV2; J gene: TRBJ1-1; CDR3 length: 15; D gene: NA; CDR3 DNA: TGTGCCAGCAGTGAAGCTCCAGGGAAGGGAGGTGAGGCTTTCTTT; CDR3 protein: CASSEAPGKGGEAFF
clone size: NA; V gene: TRBV5-6; J gene: TRBJ2-7; CDR3 length: 15; D gene: NA; CDR3 DNA: TGTGCCAGCAGCTTGGTGAGCAGGGGCCCCTACGAGCAGTACTTC; CDR3 protein: CASSLVSRGPYEQYF
clone size: few; V gene: TRBV6-1; J gene: TRBJ1-1; CDR3 length: 19; D gene: NA; CDR3 DNA: TGTGCCAGCAGTGAAGGCGGGGGGCGATTCTTATTTATGAACACTGAAGCTTTCTTT; CDR3 protein: CASSEGGGRFLFMNTEAFF
clone size: NA; V gene: TRBV19; J gene: TRBJ1-1; CDR3 length: 13; D gene: NA; CDR3 DNA: TGTGCCAGTAGTCCCCAGGGGAACACTGAAGCTTTCTTT; CDR3 protein: CASSPQGNTEAFF
clone size: NA; V gene: TRBV4-2; J gene: TRBJ2-5; CDR3 length: 14; D gene: NA; CDR3 DNA: TGTGCCAGCAGCCAAGGCGGCAGCCAAGAGACCCAGTACTTC; CDR3 protein: CASSQGGSQETQYF
clone size: NA; V gene: TRBV7-9; J gene: TRBJ1-1; CDR3 length: 14; D gene: NA; CDR3 DNA: TGTGCCAGCAGCTTCCGGGGGGGAGGGGGTGAAGCTTTCTTT; CDR3 protein: CASSFRGGGGEAFF
clone size: NA; V gene: TRBV29-1; J gene: TRBJ1-2; CDR3 length: 11; D gene: TRBD1; CDR3 DNA: TGCAGCGCGGGACAGATCTATGGCTACACCTTC; CDR3 protein: CSAGQIYGYTF
clone size: NA; V gene: TRBV19; J gene: TRBJ1-2; CDR3 length: 15; D gene: NA; CDR3 DNA: TGTGCCAGTAGTCGCTCTGAAGCTTCTAACTATGGCTACACCTTC; CDR3 protein: CASSRSEASNYGYTF
clone size: NA; V gene: TRBV5-4; J gene: TRBJ2-5; CDR3 length: 15; D gene: TRBD2; CDR3 DNA: TGTGCCAGCAGTTTCAGCGCGGGGGGGCCTGAGACCCAGTACTTC; CDR3 protein: CASSFSAGGPETQYF
clone size: NA; V gene: TRBV30; J gene: TRBJ2-2; CDR3 length: 13; D gene: NA; CDR3 DNA: TGTGCCTGGAGCGGGACTTACACCGGGGAGCTGTTTTTT; CDR3 protein: CAWSGTYTGELFF